These 7 T cell receptor beta chains share one sample of origin, sequenced in a study of OX40 agonist ivuxolimab in advanced cancers. Repertoires were generated with immunoSEQ multiplex PCR, while TCRdb's copy carries only in-frame clones and drops some. The sample shows over 55,000 clones, approximately 80% of them seen only once. The starting material was CD4+ or CD8+ T cells sorted from blood, obtained in a trial of the OX40 agonist ivuxolimab. These receptors all come from an adult with an advanced solid tumor such as melanoma, head and neck, liver or kidney cancer.

The J gene is TRBJ1-4, the V gene TRBV6-1; no firm D call. Trimming pared 7 bases from V and 0 bases from J, leaving 12 bases between. This CDR3 is 15 amino acids long. Germline V gene data show CDR1 as MNHNS and CDR2 as SASEGT. Written as DNA, the CDR3 is TGTGCCAGCAATCCGACCGCCGCAACTAATGAAAAACTGTTTTTT. Translation: CASNPTAATNEKLFF.

This clone was counted a single time. The chain uses TRBV5-1 and TRBJ2-3, with D possibly being TRBD1 or TRBD2 (6 bases each). This CDR3 contains 16 residues. Between the trimmed V and J ends, which lost 0 bases and 5 bases, there was a span of 16 bases. Germline CDR1 is SGHRS and CDR2 is YFSETQ. The CDR3 DNA reads as TGCGCCAGCAGCTTGGCGCCCGACGGAGGGGGAGATACGCAGTATTTT. It codes for CASSLAPDGGGDTQYF.

This chain joins TRBV7-2 and TRBJ2-7, with D possibly being TRBD2 (6 bases). The CDR3 totals 15 residues. Germline V gene lookup returns CDR1 SGHTA and CDR2 FQGNSA. Between the trimmed V and J ends, which lost 5 bases and 2 bases, there was a span of 16 bases. In DNA form, the CDR3 reads TGTGCCAGCAGCCCCCGGGGCGGAGGGGCCTACGAGCAGTACTTC. Amino acid sequence: CASSPRGGGAYEQYF.

The sample holds a few counts of this clone. CDR3 in DNA: TGTGCCAGCAGCATAACTAGACGCGAGCAGTTCTTC. It is translated as CASSITRREQFF. The chain uses TRBV7-9 and TRBJ2-1; a weak D match, TRBD2 (5 bases). The CDR3 totals 12 residues. CDR1 and CDR2 (germline): SEHNR, FQNEAQ (reference sequence). V was shortened by 5 bases and J by 10 bases, with 12 bases between the two germline ends.

V usage is TRBV11-2 and J usage is TRBJ2-3; no firm D call. From germline, CDR1 is SGHAT and CDR2 FQNNGV. The CDR3 length is 13 residues. V was pared by 2 bases and J by 4 bases, with 7 bases between. The CDR3 region has the DNA TGTGCCAGCAGCTTATCCGGGCCAGATACGCAGTATTTT. Protein sequence: CASSLSGPDTQYF.

Notes on this clone: Other DNA variants within this sample encode the same CDR3. The chain couples TRBV10-3 to TRBJ1-3; D might be TRBD1 (6 bases). With 3 bases removed from V and 4 bases from J, the gap between germline ends came to 10 bases. In germline, CDR1 is ENHRY, CDR2 SYGVKD. The CDR3 sequence is 14 residues long. CDR3 region: CAISERGPGNTIYF. The CDR3 region has the DNA TGTGCCATCAGTGAACGGGGGCCCGGAAACACCATATATTTT.

The chain uses TRBV10-3 and TRBJ2-2, with 7 positions matching TRBD1. The CDR3 is made up of 16 amino acids. The germline gives CDR1 ENHRY, CDR2 SYGVKD. V lost 0 bases and J lost 6; bases outside the gene matches: 7. CDR3 DNA sequence: TGTGCCATCAGTGAGTCGCTAAGGGGGCGGTCCGGGGAGCTGTTTTTT. Protein sequence: CAISESLRGRSGELFF.